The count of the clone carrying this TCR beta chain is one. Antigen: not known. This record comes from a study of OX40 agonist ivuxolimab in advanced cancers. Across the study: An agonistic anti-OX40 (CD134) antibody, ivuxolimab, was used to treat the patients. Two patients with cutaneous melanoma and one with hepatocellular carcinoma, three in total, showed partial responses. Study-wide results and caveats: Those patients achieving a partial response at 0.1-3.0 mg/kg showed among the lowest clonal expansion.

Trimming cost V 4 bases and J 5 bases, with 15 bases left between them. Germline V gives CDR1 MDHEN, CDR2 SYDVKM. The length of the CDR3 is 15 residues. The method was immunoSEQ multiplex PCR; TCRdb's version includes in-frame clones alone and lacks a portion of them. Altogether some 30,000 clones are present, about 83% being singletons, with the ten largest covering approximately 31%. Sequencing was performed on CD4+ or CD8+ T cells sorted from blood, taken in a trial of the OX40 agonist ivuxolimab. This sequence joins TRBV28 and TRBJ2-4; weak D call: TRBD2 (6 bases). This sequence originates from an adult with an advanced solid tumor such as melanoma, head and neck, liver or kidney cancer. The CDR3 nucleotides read TGTGCCAGCAGTTCCCCTTTTGGGACTGAAAACATTCAGTACTTC. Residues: CASSSPFGTENIQYF.